The next 10 T cell receptor beta chains were all read from a single sample in a study of T cell responses to AZD1222 COVID-19 vaccine. The method was immunoSEQ multiplex PCR; TCRdb's version includes in-frame clones alone and lacks a portion of them. The data contain 63,000 or so clones, less than 90% of them seen just once; the ten biggest clones take up around 20%. The sample consisted of peripheral blood, taken on day 0 of AZD1222 vaccination. The receptors shown here come from an adult in good health.

The chain uses TRBV5-1 and TRBJ2-3, with D perhaps assigned TRBD1 or TRBD2 (6 bases each). This CDR3 has 16 residues. The V gene lost 0 bases and the J gene lost 6 bases, with 17 bases spanning the gap. CDR1 and CDR2 from the germline V gene are SGHRS and YFSETQ. The CDR3 nucleotides read TGCGCCAGCAGCTTGGTCGGGGGCCATCGTCCTGATACGCAGTATTTT. This translates into CASSLVGGHRPDTQYF.

The chain joins TRBV4-2 to TRBJ2-7; TRBD1 matches at 8 bases. The CDR3 is 16 residues long. The germline V gene encodes CDR1 LGHNA and CDR2 YNFKEQ. V shed 0 bases, J shed 3 bases, and the junction held 7 bases outside the gene matches. The CDR3 reads CASSQDSWTGSYEQYF. The CDR3 bases are TGTGCCAGCAGCCAAGATTCGTGGACAGGGAGCTACGAGCAGTACTTC.

This clone was picked up a small number of times. The chain has TRBV7-2 and TRBJ2-7; 9 positions match TRBD2. CDR1 and CDR2 (germline): SGHTA, FQGNSA. V lost 0 bases, J lost 3 bases, and 6 bases stayed unmatched. The CDR3 is 16 residues long. CDR3 region: CASSLAGGRVFYEQYF. CDR3 in DNA: TGTGCCAGCAGCTTAGCCGGCGGGAGGGTATTCTACGAGCAGTACTTC.

This chain uses TRBV5-6 with TRBJ2-2; 8 nucleotides line up with TRBD2. CDR3 length: 13 residues. The V gene end was trimmed by 4 bases and the J gene end by 7 bases; junction bases not matched to a gene: 3. CDR1 and CDR2 (germline): SGHDT, YYEEEE. CDR3 sequence reads: CASSRTSFGELFF. The CDR3 DNA sequence: TGTGCCAGCAGCCGGACTAGCTTCGGGGAGCTGTTTTTT.

The chain couples TRBV9 to TRBJ2-1; 11 bases map to TRBD2. This CDR3 is built from 18 residues. V dropped 0 bases and J dropped 9; count of bases not matched to a gene: 14. Germline V lookup: CDR1 SGDLS, CDR2 YYNGEE. The CDR3 DNA sequence: TGTGCCAGCAGCGTAGGCCTCTCGGGGGCTAGCGGGGGGATTGAGCAGTTCTTC. Its translation: CASSVGLSGASGGIEQFF. Full variable domain (remainder filled in from reference TRBV9 and TRBJ2-1): DSGVTQTPKHLITATGQRVTLRCSPRSGDLSVYWYQQSLDQGLQFLIQYYNGEERAKGNILERFSAQQFPDLHSELNLSSLELGDSALYFCASSVGLSGASGGIEQFFGPGTRLTVL.

The CDR3 loop is CASSIGPGRAINSPLHF. The CDR3 coding sequence is TGTGCCAGTAGTATAGGCCCAGGCCGAGCGATTAATTCACCCCTCCACTTT. J is TRBJ1-6 and V is TRBV19; D is ambiguous. Germline assignment: CDR1 LNHDA and CDR2 SQIVND (reference sequence). This CDR3 has 17 residues. V lost 1 base and J 6 bases, leaving 16 bases between the germline ends.

This clone occurred once. This chain links TRBV9 with TRBJ2-7; D uncertain. V lost 4 bases and J 2 bases, leaving 16 bases between the germline ends. Per the germline V gene, CDR1 is SGDLS and CDR2 is YYNGEE. CDR3 size: 15 residues. The CDR3 DNA follows: TGTGCCAGCAGCCCCATCGCAAATTTTGCCTACGAGCAGTACTTC. This sequence encodes CASSPIANFAYEQYF.

This clone was picked up a small number of times. The CDR3 protein is CASMATGMGGYTF. The CDR3 nucleotides are TGCGCCAGCATGGCGACAGGGATGGGTGGCTACACCTTC. The chain recombines TRBV5-1 with TRBJ1-2; TRBD1 matches 7 bases. The V gene end was trimmed by 6 bases and the J gene end by 7 bases; junction bases not matched to a gene: 9. The germline V gene encodes CDR1 SGHRS and CDR2 YFSETQ. The CDR3 loop spans 13 amino acids.

The V gene is TRBV5-1, the J gene TRBJ2-3; D not certain. The germline gives CDR1 SGHRS, CDR2 YFSETQ. Deletions cut 1 base from V and 2 bases from J, with 5 bases between. This CDR3 contains 13 residues. The CDR3 is CASSLMITDTQYF. CDR3 DNA: TGCGCCAGCAGCTTGATGATCACAGATACGCAGTATTTT.

This chain links TRBV6-5 with TRBJ2-7; D is unresolved. The CDR3 contains 13 residues. V shed 2 bases and J shed 3 bases, with 8 bases lying between them. Germline V gene data show CDR1 as MNHEY and CDR2 as SVGAGI. Here the CDR3 DNA reads TGTGCCAGCAGTTACAGTAGGTTCTACGAGCAGTACTTC. Protein sequence: CASSYSRFYEQYF.